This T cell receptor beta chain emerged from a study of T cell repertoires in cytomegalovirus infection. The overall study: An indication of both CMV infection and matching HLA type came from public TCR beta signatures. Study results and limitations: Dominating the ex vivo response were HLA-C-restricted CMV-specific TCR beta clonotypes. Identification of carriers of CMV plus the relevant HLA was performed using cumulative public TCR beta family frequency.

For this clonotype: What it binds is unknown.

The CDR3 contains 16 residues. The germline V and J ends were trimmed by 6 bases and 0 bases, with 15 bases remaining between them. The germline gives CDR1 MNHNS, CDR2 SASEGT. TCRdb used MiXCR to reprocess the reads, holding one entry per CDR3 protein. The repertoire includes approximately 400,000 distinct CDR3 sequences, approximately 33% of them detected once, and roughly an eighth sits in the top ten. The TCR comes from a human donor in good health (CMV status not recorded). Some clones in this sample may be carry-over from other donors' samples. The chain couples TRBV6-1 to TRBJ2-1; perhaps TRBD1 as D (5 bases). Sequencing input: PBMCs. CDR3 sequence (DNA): TGTGCCAGCAGCCCGCGCGACAGCTTCTCCTACAATGAGCAGTTCTTC. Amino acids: CASSPRDSFSYNEQFF.